This entry is about one T cell receptor (beta chain). The antigen it recognizes is unknown. Within one base of it there is no much larger clone, and no base qualities were kept. The data are from a study of T-cell memory formation after mild COVID-19 (TCRdb year 2021). About the full investigation: Most TCR sequence clusters were specific to one of the two donors. In two donors, T-cell clones that expanded and contracted after mild COVID-19 were followed by sequencing TCRalpha and TCRbeta repertoires longitudinally. The cohort comprised two young, previously healthy adult volunteers, one female and one male.

Ficoll-Paque density gradient centrifugation was used to isolate PBMCs. Sequencing used an Illumina NovaSeq 6000. Using 5'RACE with constant-segment primers, TCRalpha and TCRbeta cDNA libraries were constructed, with sample barcodes and unique molecular identifiers added in the process. RNA was extracted from every sample with Trizol reagent. Amplification of the libraries took two PCR steps, and the second step added a second sample barcode plus Illumina TruSeq adapters. Sequencing of libraries was performed on an Illumina NovaSeq with 2 x 150 bp paired-end reads. In the source study's methods: Demultiplexing of reads and collapsing into UMI-guided consensus sequences were performed with migec v1.2.7. Using mixcr v2.1.11, UMI consensuses were aligned to TRA and TRB V and J templates and then assembled into clonotypes. Clonotypes were classified as expanded or contracted when called significant by both edgeR and NoisET, with noise models trained on biological replicates. For edgeR calls, the cutoffs were a false discovery rate-adjusted p below 0.01 and a log2 fold-change threshold of 1. As an exploratory analysis of dynamics, max-normalized trajectories of the 1000 most abundant clonotypes were examined with PCA combined with hierarchical clustering. Separately sequenced CD4+ and CD8+ repertoires were used to assign a CD4 or CD8 phenotype to each responding clone. Using fastp at Q25 and MiXCR, TCRdb reprocessed the public reads and kept productive beta chains. Each entry is one CDR3 protein sequence, shown with its most common DNA and genes. The authors' filters were not applied to this entry. The sample includes 150,000 to 200,000 distinct CDR3 sequences, with approximately 14% observed a single time. The ten largest account for 14% of the sample.

Broader findings and caveats from the paper: Contracting CD4+ clones were found mainly in CM and EM memory subsets, while CD8+ clones were enriched in EMRA. Some responding clones were detected in pre-infection memory, which suggested that pre-existing cross-reactive memory T cells had joined the SARS-CoV-2 response. Clones that contracted from day 15 to 85 showed balanced CD4/CD8 phenotypes, whereas a second wave of clones that expanded from day 15 to 37 leaned towards CD4+. SARS-CoV-2 specificity was not confirmed for the second-wave clones peaking on day 37. The study covered only a couple of mild cases, and larger cohorts including severe cases with pre-infection samples were considered necessary.

Source material: PBMCs or a T cell subset sorted from them (not recorded which). This TCR was recovered from an adult woman who had mild COVID-19 (a few samples of this study predate the infection). The sample titles of this study are shuffled in the database, so cell type and time point are left out; the donor was told from shared clones.

The sequenced DNA: TGTGCCACCAGCAGAAAGGACAGAACTAACTATGGCTACACCTTC. Its protein is CATSRKDRTNYGYTF. Recombination connected TRBV15 to TRBJ1-2, with a weak D call of TRBD1 (6 bases match). Trimming costs V 2 bases and J 0 bases, and their ends lie 10 bases apart. The CDR3 spans 15 residues, from the cysteine through the phenylalanine. Only the CDR3 part of the read is kept: 45 bases, read in frame from the first base. Per the germline V gene (reference sequence), LNHNV is the CDR1 and YYDKDF is the CDR2.